The TCR beta chain described here comes from a study of OX40 agonist ivuxolimab in advanced cancers. Sequencing was performed with immunoSEQ multiplex PCR; in TCRdb, only in-frame clones are kept and a portion is missing. Here the sample spans around 62,000 clones, around 81% being singletons. Autoimmune disease history or systemic immunosuppression disqualified patients. Germline V lookup: CDR1 MDHEN, CDR2 SYDVKM. V lost 5 bases, J lost 7 bases, and 18 bases lay in between. The CDR3 is 15 residues long. There are a few counts of this clone. The starting material was CD4+ or CD8+ T cells sorted from blood, obtained in a trial of the OX40 agonist ivuxolimab. The TCR was taken from an adult with an advanced solid tumor such as melanoma, head and neck, liver or kidney cancer. The chain links TRBV28 to TRBJ1-5; D gene ambiguous. The CDR3 here is CASSPWGIAHQPQHF. The CDR3 DNA reads as TGTGCCAGCAGTCCCTGGGGTATTGCCCACCAGCCCCAGCATTTT.